Here is one TCR beta chain with its context. What it recognizes is unknown. Assay used: immunoSEQ multiplex PCR; TCRdb lists only in-frame clones, some missing. The sample lists roughly 40,000 clones; about 86% were seen once. V was cut by 6 bases and J by 0 bases, with 17 bases left in between. The CDR3 runs 15 residues. The germline V gene has CDR1 SQVTM and CDR2 ANQGSEA. This entry comes from a study of T cells in localized non-small cell lung cancer. Findings of the study overall: A median of 57 clones ranked among the top 100 in tumor appeared in adjacent lung.

The starting material was peripheral blood mononuclear cells, obtained before any cancer treatment. This sequence was found in a male donor at least 60 years old with stage II lung adenocarcinoma. This chain connects TRBV29-1 to TRBJ1-2; the D is unclear. The CDR3 region is CSVKLQPLANYGYTF. CDR3 sequence (DNA): TGCAGCGTAAAGCTGCAGCCTTTAGCTAACTATGGCTACACCTTC. The full variable domain, rest sourced from reference TRBV29-1 and TRBJ1-2, is SAVISQKPSRDICQRGTSLTIQCQVDSQVTMMFWYRQQPGQSLTLIATANQGSEATYESGFVIDKFPISRPNLTFSTLTVSNMSPEDSSIYLCSVKLQPLANYGYTFGSGTRLTVV.